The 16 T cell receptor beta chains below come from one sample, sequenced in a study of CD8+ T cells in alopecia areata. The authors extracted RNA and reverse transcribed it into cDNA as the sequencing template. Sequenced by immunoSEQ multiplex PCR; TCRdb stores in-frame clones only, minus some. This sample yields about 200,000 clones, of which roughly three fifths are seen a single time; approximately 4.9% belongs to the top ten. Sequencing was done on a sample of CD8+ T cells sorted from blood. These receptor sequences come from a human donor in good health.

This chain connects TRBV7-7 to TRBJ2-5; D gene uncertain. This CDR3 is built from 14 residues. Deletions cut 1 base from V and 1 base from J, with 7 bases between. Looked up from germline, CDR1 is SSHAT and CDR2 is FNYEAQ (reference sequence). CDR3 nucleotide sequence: TGTGCCAGCAGCTTAGGGCGGTTCCAAGAGACCCAGTACTTC. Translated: CASSLGRFQETQYF.

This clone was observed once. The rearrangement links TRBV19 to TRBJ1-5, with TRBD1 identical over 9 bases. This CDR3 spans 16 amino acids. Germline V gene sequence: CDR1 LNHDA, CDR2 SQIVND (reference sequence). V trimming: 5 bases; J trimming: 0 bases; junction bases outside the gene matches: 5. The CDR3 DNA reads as TGTGCCAGTAGTTGGGACAGGGAGTATAGCAATCAGCCCCAGCATTTT. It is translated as CASSWDREYSNQPQHF.

This chain's CDR3 is CASSEDIPESNQPQHF. The CDR3 coding sequence is TGTGCCAGCAGTGAGGATATTCCAGAGAGCAATCAGCCCCAGCATTTT. J is TRBJ1-5 and V is TRBV2; D ambiguous. The germline V gene has CDR1 SNHLY and CDR2 FYNNEI. The CDR3 consists of 16 residues. The V gene lost 3 bases and the J gene lost 1 base, with 13 bases spanning the gap.

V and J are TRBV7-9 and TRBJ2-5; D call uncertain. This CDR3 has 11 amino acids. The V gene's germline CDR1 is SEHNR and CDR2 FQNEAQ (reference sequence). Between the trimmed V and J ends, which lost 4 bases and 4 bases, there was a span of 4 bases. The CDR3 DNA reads TGTGCCAGCAGCTGGGCAGAGACCCAGTACTTC. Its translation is CASSWAETQYF.

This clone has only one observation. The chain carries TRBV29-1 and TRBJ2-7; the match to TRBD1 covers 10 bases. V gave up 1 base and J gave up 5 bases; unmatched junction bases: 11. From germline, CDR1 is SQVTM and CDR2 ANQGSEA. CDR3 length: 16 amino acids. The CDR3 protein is CSVEGGTDRGTDEQYF. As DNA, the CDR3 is TGCAGCGTTGAAGGGGGGACGGACAGGGGGACCGACGAGCAGTACTTC.

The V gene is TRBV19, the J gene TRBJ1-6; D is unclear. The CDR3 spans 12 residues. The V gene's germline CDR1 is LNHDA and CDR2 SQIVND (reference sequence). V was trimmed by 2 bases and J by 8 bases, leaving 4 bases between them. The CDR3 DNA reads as TGTGCCAGTAGTATATTCGATTCACCCCTCCACTTT. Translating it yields CASSIFDSPLHF. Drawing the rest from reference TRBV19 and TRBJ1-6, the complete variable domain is DGGITQSPKYLFRKEGQNVTLSCEQNLNHDAMYWYRQDPGQGLRLIYYSQIVNDFQKGDIAEGYSVSREKKESFPLTVTSAQKNPTAFYLCASSIFDSPLHFGNGTRLTVT.

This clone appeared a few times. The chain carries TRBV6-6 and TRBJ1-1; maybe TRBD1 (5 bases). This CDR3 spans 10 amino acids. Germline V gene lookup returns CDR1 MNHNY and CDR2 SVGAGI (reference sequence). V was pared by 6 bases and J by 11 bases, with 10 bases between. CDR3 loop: CASRGLGAFF. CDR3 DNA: TGTGCCAGCAGGGGACTGGGGGCTTTCTTT.

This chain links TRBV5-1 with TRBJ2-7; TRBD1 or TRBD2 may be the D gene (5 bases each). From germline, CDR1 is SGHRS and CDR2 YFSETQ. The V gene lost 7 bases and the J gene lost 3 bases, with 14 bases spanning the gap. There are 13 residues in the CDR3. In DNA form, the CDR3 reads TGCGCCAGCCAGGTAGGGGAGAGCTACGAGCAGTACTTC. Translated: CASQVGESYEQYF.

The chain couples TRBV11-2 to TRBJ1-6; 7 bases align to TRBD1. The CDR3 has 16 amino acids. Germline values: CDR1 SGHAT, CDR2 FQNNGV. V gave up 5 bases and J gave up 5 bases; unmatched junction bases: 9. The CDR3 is CASSPGTVPNNSPLHF. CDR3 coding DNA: TGTGCCAGCAGCCCCGGGACAGTTCCAAATAATTCACCCCTCCACTTT. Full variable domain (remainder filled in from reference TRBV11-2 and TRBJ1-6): EAGVAQSPRYKIIEKRQSVAFWCNPISGHATLYWYQQILGQGPKLLIQFQNNGVVDDSQLPKDRFSAERLKGVDSTLKIQPAKLEDSAVYLCASSPGTVPNNSPLHFGNGTRLTVT.

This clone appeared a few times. In nucleotides, the CDR3 is TGTGCCAGCAGTTTAGGGCAGGGTTATTCCTACGAGCAGTACTTC. Translated, it gives CASSLGQGYSYEQYF. The chain has TRBV27 and TRBJ2-7, with D possibly being TRBD1 (5 bases). Germline loops: CDR1 MNHEY, CDR2 SMNVEV (reference sequence). V shed 2 bases and J shed 1 base, with 12 bases lying between them. CDR3 length: 15 amino acids.

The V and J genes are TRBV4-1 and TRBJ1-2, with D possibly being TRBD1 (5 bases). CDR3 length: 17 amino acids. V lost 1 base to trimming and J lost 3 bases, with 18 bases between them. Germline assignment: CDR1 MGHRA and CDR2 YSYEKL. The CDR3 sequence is CASSQGGAPTADYGYTF. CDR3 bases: TGCGCCAGCAGCCAAGGAGGGGCCCCTACGGCGGACTATGGCTACACCTTC.

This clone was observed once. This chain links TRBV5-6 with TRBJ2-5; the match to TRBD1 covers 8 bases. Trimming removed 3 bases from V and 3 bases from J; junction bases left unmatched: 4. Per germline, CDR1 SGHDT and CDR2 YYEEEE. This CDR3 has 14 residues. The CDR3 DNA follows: TGTGCCAGCAGCTCGCTGACAGGGGAAGAGACCCAGTACTTC. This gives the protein CASSSLTGEETQYF.

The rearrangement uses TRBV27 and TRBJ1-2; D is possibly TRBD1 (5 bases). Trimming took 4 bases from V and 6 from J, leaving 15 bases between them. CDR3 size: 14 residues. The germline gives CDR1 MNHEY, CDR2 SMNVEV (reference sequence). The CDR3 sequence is CASSSRGGRDGYTF. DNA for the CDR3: TGTGCCAGCAGTTCTAGGGGAGGGCGGGATGGCTACACCTTC.

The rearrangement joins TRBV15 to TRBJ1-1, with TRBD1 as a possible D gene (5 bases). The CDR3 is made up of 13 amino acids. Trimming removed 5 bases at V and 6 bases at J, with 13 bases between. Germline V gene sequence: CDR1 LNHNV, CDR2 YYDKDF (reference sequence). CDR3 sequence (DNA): TGTGCCACCAGCCAGTTCAGGGTCTCTGAAGCTTTCTTT. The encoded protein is CATSQFRVSEAFF. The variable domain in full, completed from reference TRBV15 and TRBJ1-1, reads DAMVIQNPRYQVTQFGKPVTLSCSQTLNHNVMYWYQQKSSQAPKLLFHYYDKDFNNEADTPDNFQSRRPNTSFCFLDIRSPGLGDTAMYLCATSQFRVSEAFFGQGTRLTVV.

The CDR3 DNA reads TGTGCCAGCAGCCTACAGGGGGAGTTGAACGAGCAGTACTTC. This codes for CASSLQGELNEQYF. V gene TRBV25-1 combines with J gene TRBJ2-7, with 8 bases fitting TRBD1. Germline trimming cut 6 bases from V and 5 bases from J; bases unmatched to any gene: 9. The CDR3 sequence is 14 residues long. Germline-derived CDR1 and CDR2 are MGHDK and SYGVNS.

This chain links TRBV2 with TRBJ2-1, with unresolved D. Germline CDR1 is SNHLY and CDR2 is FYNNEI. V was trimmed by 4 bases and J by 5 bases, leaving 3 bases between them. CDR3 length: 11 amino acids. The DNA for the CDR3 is TGTGCCAGCAGTGTGGACAATGAGCAGTTCTTC. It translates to CASSVDNEQFF.